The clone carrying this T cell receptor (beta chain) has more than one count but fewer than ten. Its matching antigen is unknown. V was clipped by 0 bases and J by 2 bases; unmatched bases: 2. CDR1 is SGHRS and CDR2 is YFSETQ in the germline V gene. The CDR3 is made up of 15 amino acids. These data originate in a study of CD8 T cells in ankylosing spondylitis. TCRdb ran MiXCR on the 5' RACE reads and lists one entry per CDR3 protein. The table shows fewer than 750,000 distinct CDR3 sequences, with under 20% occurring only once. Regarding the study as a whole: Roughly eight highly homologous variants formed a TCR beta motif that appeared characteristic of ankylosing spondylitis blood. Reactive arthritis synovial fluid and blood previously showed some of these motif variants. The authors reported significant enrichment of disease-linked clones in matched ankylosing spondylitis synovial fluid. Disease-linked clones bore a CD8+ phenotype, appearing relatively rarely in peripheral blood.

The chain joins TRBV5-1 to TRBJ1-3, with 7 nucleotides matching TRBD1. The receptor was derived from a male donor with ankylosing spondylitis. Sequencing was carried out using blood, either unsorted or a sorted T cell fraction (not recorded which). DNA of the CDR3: TGCGCCAGCAGCTTGGAGGGGGCAGCTGGAAACACCATATATTTT. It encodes CASSLEGAAGNTIYF.